This TCR beta chain was captured by sequencing in a study of blood T cell repertoires in COVID-19. The overall study: For recovered donors of Cohort 3, there were two negative PCRs, clearance, or symptom resolution. Acute and convalescent COVID-19 specimens originated in the United States, Italy and Spain.

The V and J ends lost 1 base and 6 bases respectively, with 15 bases between them. Germline V lookup: CDR1 SEHNR, CDR2 FQNEAQ (reference sequence). The CDR3 length is 15 residues. Per the study methods: Estimated nucleated cell counts came from reference gene primer amplification. Sequencing used immunoSEQ multiplex PCR; TCRdb keeps in-frame clones, though not all of them. V and J calls and clone size are copied from that table; D and trimming were computed from the DNA. The sample records over 110,000 clones, roughly 84% being singletons. In assigning cohorts, the study relied on participant-reported clinical history.

The chain has TRBV7-9 and TRBJ1-1, with D perhaps matching TRBD1 (5 bases). The clonotype was recovered from a middle-aged man in a cohort exposed to, infected with or recovered from COVID-19 (not recorded which). Sample: PBMCs or T cells enriched from blood (not recorded which). CDR3 nucleotide sequence: TGTGCCAGCAGCTTAGTCGGAGGGAGGGGAGCTGAAGCTTTCTTT. This sequence encodes CASSLVGGRGAEAFF.